This T cell receptor beta chain was captured by sequencing in a study of cytomegalovirus exposure and HLA in healthy donors. The overall study: An early data release held 79 million or so unique TCRs from HLA-typed donors. Among the roughly 430 genotyped donors, approximately 82% were placed in the Caucasian-associated ancestry cluster. Findings and caveats of the study: Across donors, most TCRs were seen rarely, yet some public ones were widespread. Reported findings show TCR beta sequences accurately forecast HLA-A and HLA-B alleles in most subjects.

This clone was observed once. Its cognate antigen is unknown. The PCR made use of 60 Vbeta and 13 Jbeta primers. TCRdb keeps only in-frame clones here, not all; method: immunoSEQ multiplex PCR. The table lists about 270,000 clones, around 65% of them singletons. The CDR3 runs 14 residues. Per germline, CDR1 MDHEN and CDR2 SYDVKM. Germline trimming cut 7 bases from V and 7 bases from J; bases unmatched to any gene: 11. The sequence came from a female donor in good health and CMV-seronegative. The source material was PBMCs. V is TRBV28 and J is TRBJ2-5; TRBD2 matches 8 bases. The CDR3 coding sequence is TGTGCCAGCACCACGGGAGGGAAGGGGGGGACCCAGTACTTC. Residues: CASTTGGKGGTQYF.